The entry that follows covers one TCR beta chain sequence. This CDR3 has 14 residues. V lost 0 bases, J lost 1 base, and 6 bases lay in between. Germline V gene lookup returns CDR1 SGHRS and CDR2 YFSETQ. The data are from a study of blood T cell repertoires in COVID-19. About the research overall: PBMCs, B-cell-depleted T cells, or T cells were the source of the cDNA or gDNA that made up the material.

The protocol was immunoSEQ multiplex PCR, while the TCRdb copy is restricted to in-frame clones and leaves out a portion. This sample has 150,000 to 250,000 clones, with approximately 80% found just once. Donors were grouped by their self-reported clinical history. Recovered Cohort 3 donors showed two negative PCRs, clearance, or symptom resolution. The V call is TRBV5-1, the J call TRBJ2-3; the D is unclear. The specimen was PBMCs or T cells enriched from blood (not recorded which). This TCR was recovered from a man in his forties who had recovered from COVID-19. In DNA, the CDR3 is TGCGCCAGCAGCTTGGCTCCGGGCACAGATACGCAGTATTTT. Its translation: CASSLAPGTDTQYF.